The 14 T cell receptor beta chains presented below share a single source sample, sequenced in a study of neurological immune-mediated disorders. TCRdb re-derived calls from the 5' RACE reads in MiXCR, one entry per CDR3 protein. Among under 60,000 distinct CDR3 sequences listed, about 5% were seen once. The sample comprised CD4+ T cells from blood. The receptors come from a woman in her late teens or twenties with multiple sclerosis.

There are many counts of this clonotype. This chain joins TRBV28 and TRBJ2-7; 8 bases line up with TRBD1. CDR1 MDHEN and CDR2 SYDVKM come from the germline V gene. V was pared by 6 bases and J by 3 bases, with 4 bases of the junction left unmatched. The CDR3 has 13 amino acids. CDR3 bases: TGTGCCAGCAGCTCCGGACAGGGCTACGAGCAGTACTTC. Translated, it gives CASSSGQGYEQYF.

Ten or more counts support this clonotype. This chain joins TRBV20-1 and TRBJ2-6; the D gene is possibly TRBD1 (5 bases). This CDR3 spans 17 amino acids. With 3 bases removed from V and 0 bases from J, the gap between germline ends came to 15 bases. Germline values: CDR1 DFQATT, CDR2 SNEGSKA (reference sequence). CDR3 nucleotide sequence: TGCAGTGCTAGCCGTTTCGTGACAGCCTCTGGGGCCAACGTCCTGACTTTC. Translation gives CSASRFVTASGANVLTF.

The rearrangement uses TRBV10-3 and TRBJ2-7; D not resolved. With 8 bases removed from V and 6 bases from J, the gap between germline ends came to 8 bases. Germline V gene data show CDR1 as ENHRY and CDR2 as SYGVKD. The CDR3 is 10 residues long. CDR3 sequence (DNA): TGTGCCATCGGTCACCCCGAGCAGTACGTC. Protein sequence: CAIGHPEQYV.

This clonotype showed up many times. The chain links TRBV7-2 to TRBJ2-2; D is undetermined. This CDR3 region has 17 residues. The V end lost 5 bases, the J end lost 1 base, and 17 bases lay between the germline ends. Germline V gives CDR1 SGHTA, CDR2 FQGNSA. CDR3 residues: CASSLRTGPMNTGELFF. In DNA form, the CDR3 reads TGTGCCAGCAGCCTTAGAACCGGGCCTATGAACACCGGGGAGCTGTTTTTT.

This clonotype was detected many times. V is TRBV10-3 and J is TRBJ1-1, with 7 bases aligning to TRBD1. Germline V lookup: CDR1 ENHRY, CDR2 SYGVKD. J was trimmed by 5 bases and V by 6 bases; bases with no gene match: 9. The CDR3 spans 14 residues. The CDR3: CAISGRGDLTEAFF. The DNA of the CDR3 is TGTGCCATCAGCGGCAGGGGGGACCTTACTGAAGCTTTCTTT.

This clonotype was observed at least ten times. The chain combines TRBV19 with TRBJ1-2; D is ambiguous. Germline V gene sequence: CDR1 LNHDA, CDR2 SQIVND (reference sequence). Trimming stripped 5 bases from V and 7 bases from J, with 29 bases between. The CDR3 extends over 18 amino acids. CDR3 protein: CASSQLRLEGPSLSGYTF. The CDR3 coding sequence is TGTGCCAGTAGTCAGCTACGGTTGGAGGGTCCGTCCCTCTCTGGCTACACCTTC.

The chain's CDR3 is CASSFRILAGAYNEQFF. As DNA, the CDR3 is TGTGCCAGCAGCTTTCGTATTCTAGCGGGAGCGTACAATGAGCAGTTCTTC. The V call is TRBV5-4, the J call TRBJ2-1; 10 bases fit TRBD2. This CDR3 region has 17 residues. Germline V gene lookup returns CDR1 SGHNT and CDR2 YYREEE (reference sequence). V trimming: 2 bases; J trimming: 4 bases; junction bases outside the gene matches: 9.

This clonotype was seen repeatedly, ten times or more. The chain links TRBV4-2 to TRBJ2-2, with TRBD2 matching over 13 bases. Germline V gene sequence: CDR1 LGHNA, CDR2 YNFKEQ. V lost 0 bases to trimming and J lost 3 bases; unmatched junction nucleotides: 10. The CDR3 consists of 20 residues. CDR3 sequence reads: CASSQDQTSGGAWDTGELFF. The CDR3 DNA sequence: TGTGCCAGCAGCCAAGATCAAACTAGCGGGGGGGCCTGGGACACCGGGGAGCTGTTTTTT.

The sample holds many counts of this clonotype. The chain employs TRBV7-9 and TRBJ1-2; 7 nucleotides align to TRBD1. CDR1 and CDR2 from the germline V gene are SEHNR and FQNEAQ (reference sequence). V gave up 2 bases and J gave up 6 bases; unmatched junction bases: 12. The CDR3 totals 16 residues. In DNA form, the CDR3 reads TGTGCCAGCAGCTTAAAGAAGGGGACAGCCCAAGATGGCTACACCTTC. This gives the protein CASSLKKGTAQDGYTF.

At least ten counts were recorded for this clonotype. The chain recombines TRBV7-8 with TRBJ2-3; possible D gene TRBD2, 5 bases. CDR1 is SGHVS and CDR2 is FQNEAQ in the germline V gene. The CDR3 extends over 15 amino acids. V was trimmed by 1 base and J by 2 bases, leaving 10 bases between them. The CDR3 coding sequence is TGTGCCAGCAGCTTAGTAGGACTCTCCACAGATACGCAGTATTTT. This gives the protein CASSLVGLSTDTQYF.

This clonotype was picked up a small number of times. The chain combines TRBV14 with TRBJ2-5; no clear D. The CDR3 has 13 residues. Germline CDR1 and CDR2: SGHDN and FVKESK. Trimming left V 2 bases short and J 5 bases short, with 9 bases between. DNA for the CDR3: TGTGCCAGCAGCCAATTCCGTCGGGAGACCCAGTACTTC. The encoded protein is CASSQFRRETQYF.

The sample holds many counts of this clonotype. The V call is TRBV5-1, the J call TRBJ2-5; D remains ambiguous. The V end was cut by 2 bases, the J end by 4 bases, with 12 bases between. The CDR3 runs 14 residues. Germline V gene lookup returns CDR1 SGHRS and CDR2 YFSETQ. The CDR3 DNA reads TGCGCCAGCAGCTTTCGCCAGGCCGGAGAGACCCAGTACTTC. Translating it yields CASSFRQAGETQYF.

J is TRBJ2-3 and V is TRBV20-1; D might be TRBD2 (6 bases). This CDR3 spans 15 amino acids. V gave up 0 bases and J gave up 2 bases, with 12 bases separating them. The V gene's germline CDR1 is DFQATT and CDR2 SNEGSKA (reference sequence). CDR3 protein: CSARDASGYTDTQYF. The CDR3 DNA follows: TGCAGTGCTAGAGATGCCAGCGGGTACACAGATACGCAGTATTTT.

This clonotype occurred many times. The V and J genes are TRBV3-1 and TRBJ1-1; the D gene is possibly TRBD1 (5 bases). The CDR3 consists of 15 residues. Germline CDR1 LGHDT, CDR2 YNNKEL (reference sequence). Trimming left V 3 bases short and J 1 base short, with 12 bases between. The CDR3 bases are TGTGCCAGCAGCCATGCTAAAAGGGGGAACACTGAAGCTTTCTTT. Its protein is CASSHAKRGNTEAFF.